This T cell receptor (beta chain) was recorded in a study of blood T cells in healthy people across ages. The study's findings and limits: In long-lived donors, naive CD4+ cell counts and diversity exceeded those of aged donors.

The sample holds a few counts of this clonotype. Its antigen is still unknown. A J-beta primer mix and a sample-barcoded 5' primer were used in a second PCR of roughly 6 to 12 cycles. TCRdb reprocessed the 5' RACE reads with MiXCR, giving one entry per CDR3 protein. This table has approximately 800,000 distinct CDR3 sequences, roughly 53% appearing once. Looked up from germline, CDR1 is SNHLY and CDR2 is FYNNEI. This CDR3 region has 15 residues. Sample: blood. This receptor was taken from a man aged 80 or over in good health. The J gene is TRBJ2-5, the V gene TRBV2, with 10 nucleotides matching TRBD2. TRBJ2-7 matches the DNA end more closely, so the J call is doubtful. The CDR3 region has the DNA TGTGCCAGCAGTGAATCGCTAGCGGGAGTCGGCGAGCAGTACTTC. It translates to CASSESLAGVGEQYF.